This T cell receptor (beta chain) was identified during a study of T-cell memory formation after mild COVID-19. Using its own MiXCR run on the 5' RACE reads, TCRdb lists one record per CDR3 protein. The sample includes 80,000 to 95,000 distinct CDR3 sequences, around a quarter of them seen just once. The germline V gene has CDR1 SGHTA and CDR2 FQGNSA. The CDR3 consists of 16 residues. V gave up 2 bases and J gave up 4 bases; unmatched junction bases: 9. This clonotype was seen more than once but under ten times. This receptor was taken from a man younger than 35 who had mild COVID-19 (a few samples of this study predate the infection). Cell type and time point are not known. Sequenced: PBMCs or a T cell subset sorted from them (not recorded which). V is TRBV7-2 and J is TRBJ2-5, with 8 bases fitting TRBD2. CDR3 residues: CASSLRDGGALETQYF. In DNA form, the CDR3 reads TGTGCCAGCAGCTTAAGAGACGGGGGGGCGTTAGAGACCCAGTACTTC.